The T cell receptor (beta chain) under discussion was sequenced for a study of shared clonotypes between healthy human individuals. General observations from the study: Among the subsets, naive ones generally showed larger estimated richness than memory ones.

This clone showed up just once. Its specificity is not known. In the original workflow: Filtering was not the same, since immunoSEQ gave junction-only sequences without quality scores. The method was immunoSEQ multiplex PCR; TCRdb's version includes in-frame clones alone and lacks a portion of them. V and J calls and clone size come straight from that table; D and trimming were deduced from the DNA. There are 2.5 million or so clones in the sample; around 90% occur only once, and over 0.12% lies in the top ten. The receptor's source is a man aged 18 to 35 in good health. Sequencing input: naive CD4+ T cells sorted from blood. Subset: CD45RA+ positively selected.

The CDR3 DNA is TGTGCCAGCAGTTCCAGGGGGGCCAGCACAGATACGCAGTATTTT. This sequence encodes CASSSRGASTDTQYF. This sequence joins TRBV6-6 and TRBJ2-3, with a weak D call TRBD1 (7 bases). There are 15 residues in the CDR3. The V end was cut by 4 bases, the J end by 0 bases, with 11 bases between. The germline V gene encodes CDR1 MNHNY and CDR2 SVGAGI (reference sequence).